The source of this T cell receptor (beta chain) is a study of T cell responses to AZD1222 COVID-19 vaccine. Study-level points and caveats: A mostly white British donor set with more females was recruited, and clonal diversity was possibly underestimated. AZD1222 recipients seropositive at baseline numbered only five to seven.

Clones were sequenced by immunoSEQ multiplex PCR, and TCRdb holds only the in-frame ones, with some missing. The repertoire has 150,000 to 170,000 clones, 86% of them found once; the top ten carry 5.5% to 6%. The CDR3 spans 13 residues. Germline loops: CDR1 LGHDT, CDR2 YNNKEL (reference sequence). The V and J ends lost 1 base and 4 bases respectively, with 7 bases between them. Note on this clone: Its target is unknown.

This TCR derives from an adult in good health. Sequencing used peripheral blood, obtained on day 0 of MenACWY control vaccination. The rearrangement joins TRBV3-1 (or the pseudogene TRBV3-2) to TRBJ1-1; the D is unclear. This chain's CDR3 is CASSQGGTTEAFF. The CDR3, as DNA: TGTGCCAGCAGCCAAGGGGGAACCACTGAAGCTTTCTTT.